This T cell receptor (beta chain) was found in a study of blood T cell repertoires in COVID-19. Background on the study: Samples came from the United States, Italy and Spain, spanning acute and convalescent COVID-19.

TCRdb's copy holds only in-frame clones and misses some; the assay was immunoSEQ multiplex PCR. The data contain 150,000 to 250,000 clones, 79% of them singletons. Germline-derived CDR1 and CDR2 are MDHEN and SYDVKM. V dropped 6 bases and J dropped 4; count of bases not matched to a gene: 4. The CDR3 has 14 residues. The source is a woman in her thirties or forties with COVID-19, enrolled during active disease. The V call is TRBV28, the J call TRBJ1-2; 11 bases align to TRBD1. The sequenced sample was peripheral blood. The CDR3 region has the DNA TGTGCCAGCAGCTTCGGGACAGGGGGCTATGGCTACACCTTC. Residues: CASSFGTGGYGYTF.